This T cell receptor (beta chain) stems from a study of T-cell reconstitution after alpha-beta-depleted transplantation in children. This CDR3 comprises 15 residues. Germline V gives CDR1 SGDLS, CDR2 YYNGEE. The V gene lost 0 bases and the J gene lost 3 bases, with 13 bases spanning the gap. This clonotype occurred many times. Unique molecular identifiers were used in preparing the TCRbeta library. TCRdb independently ran MiXCR on the PCR reads; one entry per CDR3 protein. The table records fewer than 700,000 distinct CDR3 sequences, roughly 13% of them present only once. This sequence was found in a male patient aged 10 to 17 who had a stem cell transplant for acute myeloid leukemia, so the T cells may come from the graft donor. Source: PBMCs, mostly from graft donor cells, taken 360 days after TCRalphabeta/CD19-depleted stem cell transplant. The chain recombines TRBV9 with TRBJ2-7; D uncertain. The CDR3 region has the DNA TGTGCCAGCAGCGTAGGGAGTGGGATTCTCTACGAGCAGTACTTC. Amino acids: CASSVGSGILYEQYF.